This T cell receptor (beta chain) was observed in a study of blood T cell repertoires in COVID-19. Sequencing used immunoSEQ multiplex PCR; TCRdb keeps in-frame clones, though not all of them. The sample lists 150,000 to 200,000 clones; over 80% were seen once. Looked up from germline, CDR1 is SGHRS and CDR2 is YFSETQ. The CDR3 has 15 residues. V was clipped by 0 bases and J by 1 base, with 7 bases between them. Everyone who took part was about 18 to 90 years old, and they came from 24 US areas. This clonotype was sampled from a woman aged 45-65 years who had recovered from COVID-19. The chain joins TRBV5-1 to TRBJ1-4; maybe TRBD1 (5 bases). What was sequenced was PBMCs or T cells enriched from blood (not recorded which). The CDR3 sequence is CASSLATGTNEKLFF. The CDR3 nucleotides are TGCGCCAGCAGCTTGGCCACAGGAACTAATGAAAAACTGTTTTTT.